Described below is a single T cell receptor (beta chain) sequence and its context. The template switching step added UMIs that contained a 6-nucleotide sample barcode. TCRdb reprocessed the 5' RACE reads and keeps a single row for each CDR3 protein, giving no DNA. The record lists around 380,000 distinct CDR3 sequences, of which the ten most abundant hold 2% to 2.5%. The data were obtained in a study of monozygotic twins with inflammatory bowel disease. There are 12 residues in the CDR3. Germline V gene sequence: CDR1 MDHEN, CDR2 SYDVKM. The chain joins TRBV28 to TRBJ2-7. Sequencing was done on a sample of blood. This TCR was recovered from a human donor with ulcerative colitis or Crohn's disease, or a healthy co-twin of an affected twin (not recorded which). The CDR3 spells CASNNWVDEQYF.